This T cell receptor (beta chain) was sequenced during a study of T-cell reconstitution after alpha-beta-depleted transplantation in children. Per the germline V gene, CDR1 is MNHEY and CDR2 is SVGAGI. Trimming cost V 5 bases and J 6 bases, with 11 bases left between them. This CDR3 has 12 residues. Notes on the study in general: Several hundred rapidly expanded clones from non-depleted graft cells reportedly supplied alpha-beta T cells about two months post-transplant.

In its sample, this clonotype was seen a few times. The target antigen is unknown. Using unique molecular identifiers, the investigators prepared the TCRbeta library. One entry per CDR3 protein results from TCRdb running MiXCR on the PCR reads. The table lists about 540,000 distinct CDR3 sequences, 20% to 30% of them singletons. The receptor was isolated from a boy younger than two with Wiskott-Aldrich syndrome, due to receive a stem cell transplant. The specimen was PBMCs, collected before TCRalphabeta/CD19-depleted stem cell transplant. The chain combines TRBV6-5 with TRBJ2-7; D ambiguous. This CDR3 reads CASSTVRSEQYF. In DNA form, the CDR3 reads TGTGCCAGCAGTACCGTGAGGAGCGAGCAGTACTTC.